These 13 T cell receptor beta chains share one sample of origin, sequenced in a study of neurological immune-mediated disorders. TCRdb reprocessed the 5' RACE reads with MiXCR, giving one entry per CDR3 protein. The table lists tens of thousands of distinct CDR3 sequences, 10% of them singletons, with 1.6% in the top ten. Time point: longitudinal time-point 1 (baseline). The sample was PBMCs. Receptors originate from a woman in her thirties or forties in good health.

This clonotype was recorded many times. V is TRBV7-2 and J is TRBJ1-2; 10 bases map to TRBD1. V gave up 6 bases and J gave up 5 bases; unmatched junction bases: 12. This CDR3 spans 16 amino acids. Germline CDR1 SGHTA, CDR2 FQGNSA. CDR3 in amino acids: CASSPYWEDRGYGYTF. The DNA for the CDR3 is TGTGCCAGCAGTCCGTATTGGGAGGACAGGGGGTATGGCTACACCTTC.

This clonotype was detected many times. This rearrangement joins TRBV15 to TRBJ1-1; weak D call: TRBD1 (5 bases). Germline CDR1 reads LNHNV; CDR2 reads YYDKDF (reference sequence). This CDR3 has 15 residues. V was shortened by 0 bases and J by 0 bases, with 8 bases between the two germline ends. The CDR3 DNA reads TGTGCCACCAGCAGAGATCGGGGCATGAACACTGAAGCTTTCTTT. It encodes CATSRDRGMNTEAFF.

This clonotype was recorded many times. The chain recombines TRBV24-1 with TRBJ2-2, with TRBD1 matching 8 bases. Germline values: CDR1 KGHDR, CDR2 SFDVKD. The junction had 3 bases not matched to a gene; V was cut back by 4 bases and J by 6 bases. This CDR3 contains 14 residues. The DNA of the CDR3 is TGTGCCACCAGTGACGTACAGGGGGCCGGGGAGCTGTTTTTT. Its protein is CATSDVQGAGELFF.

This clonotype was recorded many times. This chain links TRBV12-3 or TRBV12-4 with TRBJ2-2, with D unclear. The V end was cut by 6 bases, the J end by 1 base, with 9 bases between. CDR3 size: 14 residues. The CDR3, as DNA: TGTGCCAGCAGCCCGCCGAAGAACACCGGGGAGCTGTTTTTT. The encoded protein is CASSPPKNTGELFF.

This clonotype showed up many times. This chain connects TRBV20-1 to TRBJ2-6, with D unresolved. Germline CDR1 reads DFQATT; CDR2 reads SNEGSKA (reference sequence). This CDR3 is built from 12 residues. V was shortened by 3 bases and J by 6 bases, with 6 bases between the two germline ends. The CDR3 DNA sequence: TGCAGTGCTAGGGTCGCGGCCAACGTCCTGACTTTC. Encoded protein: CSARVAANVLTF.

Ten or more counts support this clonotype. The rearrangement links TRBV5-6 to TRBJ2-3; 11 bases line up with TRBD1. CDR3 size: 17 residues. With V trimmed by 1 base and J by 6 bases, 10 bases remained unmatched. Germline V gene sequence: CDR1 SGHDT, CDR2 YYEEEE. The CDR3 DNA reads as TGTGCCAGCAGCTTGTCATGGGACAGGGGGAGTGAGGATACGCAGTATTTT. Amino acid sequence: CASSLSWDRGSEDTQYF.

This clonotype was counted many times. The chain uses TRBV6-1 and TRBJ1-5; 7 bases agree with TRBD1. V gave up 2 bases and J gave up 3 bases; unmatched junction bases: 4. CDR1 is MNHNS and CDR2 is SASEGT in the germline V gene. The CDR3 runs 15 residues. CDR3 bases: TGTGCCAGCAGTGAAAACAGGGGTCTCAATCAGCCCCAGCATTTT. Protein: CASSENRGLNQPQHF.

This clonotype appeared a few times. This chain joins TRBV29-1 and TRBJ2-1; 7 bases are shared with TRBD2. Losses at the gene ends were 4 bases for V and 3 bases for J; bases not matched to a gene: 3. There are 13 residues in the CDR3. The germline gives CDR1 SQVTM, CDR2 ANQGSEA. CDR3: CSVGGGYYNEQFF. CDR3 in DNA: TGCAGCGTTGGGGGGGGGTACTACAATGAGCAGTTCTTC.

This clonotype was detected ten times or more. CDR3 protein: CASSVDKREAYDEQFF. The CDR3 DNA sequence: TGTGCCAGCAGCGTAGATAAGCGGGAGGCTTACGATGAGCAGTTCTTC. V and J are TRBV9 and TRBJ2-1; 9 nucleotides align to TRBD2. There are 16 residues in the CDR3. CDR1 is SGDLS, CDR2 YYNGEE, per germline. The J segment lost 8 bases and the V segment lost 0 bases, leaving 9 bases of the junction unmatched.

In this sample, this clonotype turned up many times. This chain joins TRBV6-5 and TRBJ2-5; the match to TRBD2 covers 8 bases. CDR1 is MNHEY and CDR2 is SVGAGI in the germline V gene. The junction had 25 bases not matched to a gene; V was cut back by 9 bases and J by 1 base. The CDR3 consists of 20 residues. The DNA for the CDR3 is TGTGCCAGTGCACTATGGGGTACCCGGGAGGGCACGGAGGGCCAAGAGACCCAGTACTTC. Translation: CASALWGTREGTEGQETQYF.

This clonotype was seen many times. The rearrangement uses TRBV12-3 or TRBV12-4 and TRBJ2-1, with TRBD2 matching 7 bases. J was trimmed by 7 bases and V by 3 bases; bases with no gene match: 6. The CDR3 spans 14 residues. The CDR3 loop is CASSFAGVFNEQFF. CDR3 coding DNA: TGTGCCAGCAGTTTCGCGGGAGTTTTTAATGAGCAGTTCTTC.

This clonotype came up many times. The rearrangement links TRBV5-1 to TRBJ2-7; 7 nucleotides line up with TRBD2. J gave up 0 bases and V 6 bases, and 9 bases lay outside the gene matches. Germline-derived CDR1 and CDR2 are SGHRS and YFSETQ. This CDR3 contains 15 residues. The CDR3 is CASTPGAGRSYEQYF. CDR3 DNA: TGCGCCAGCACCCCCGGAGCGGGACGCTCCTACGAGCAGTACTTC.

Ten or more counts support this clonotype. J is TRBJ1-2 and V is TRBV4-3; TRBD1 might be the D (5 bases). This CDR3 is 18 amino acids long. The V gene lost 9 bases and the J gene lost 7 bases, with 33 bases spanning the gap. Germline V gene lookup returns CDR1 LGHNA and CDR2 YSLEER. CDR3 loop: CASTRWVPQEQGEGGYTF. In DNA, the CDR3 is TGCGCCAGTACCCGATGGGTACCGCAGGAGCAGGGCGAGGGTGGCTACACCTTC.